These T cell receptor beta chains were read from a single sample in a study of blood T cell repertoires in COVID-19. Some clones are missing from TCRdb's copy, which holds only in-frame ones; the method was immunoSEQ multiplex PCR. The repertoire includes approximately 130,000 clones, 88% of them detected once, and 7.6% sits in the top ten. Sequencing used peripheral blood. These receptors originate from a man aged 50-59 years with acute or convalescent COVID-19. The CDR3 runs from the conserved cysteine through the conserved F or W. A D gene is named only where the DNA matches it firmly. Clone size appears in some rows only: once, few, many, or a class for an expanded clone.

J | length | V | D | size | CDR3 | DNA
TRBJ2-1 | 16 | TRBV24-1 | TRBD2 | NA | CATSDFDSGFYNEQFF | TGTGCCACCAGTGATTTTGATAGCGGGTTTTACAATGAGCAGTTCTTC
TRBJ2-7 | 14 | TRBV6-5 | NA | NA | CASSPVASSYEQYF | TGTGCCAGCAGTCCCGTAGCTAGCTCCTACGAGCAGTACTTC
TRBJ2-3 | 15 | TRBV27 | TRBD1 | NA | CASSPGTGFSDTQYF | TGTGCCAGCAGTCCCGGGACAGGGTTTTCAGATACGCAGTATTTT
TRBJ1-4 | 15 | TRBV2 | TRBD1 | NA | CASIRTGDIREKLFF | TGTGCCAGCATCAGGACAGGGGATATTAGGGAAAAACTGTTTTTT
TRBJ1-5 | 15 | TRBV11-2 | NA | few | CASSPGQATNQPQHF | TGTGCCAGCAGCCCAGGGCAGGCGACCAATCAGCCCCAGCATTTT
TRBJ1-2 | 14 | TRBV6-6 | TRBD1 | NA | CASSYSAGGDGYTF | TGTGCCAGCAGTTACTCGGCAGGGGGCGATGGCTACACCTTC
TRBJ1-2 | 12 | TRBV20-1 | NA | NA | CSASMAGYGYTF | TGCAGTGCTAGTATGGCGGGCTATGGCTACACCTTC
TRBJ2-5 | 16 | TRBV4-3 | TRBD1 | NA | CASSQDRQGGRETQYF | TGCGCCAGCAGCCAAGATCGACAGGGTGGTCGGGAGACCCAGTACTTC
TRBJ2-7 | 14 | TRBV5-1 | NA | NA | CASSLQAHSYEQYF | TGCGCCAGCAGCTTACAAGCGCACTCCTACGAGCAGTACTTC
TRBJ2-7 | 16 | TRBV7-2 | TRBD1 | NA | CASSLALTGGIGEQYF | TGTGCCAGCAGCTTAGCTCTGACAGGGGGTATAGGCGAGCAGTACTTC
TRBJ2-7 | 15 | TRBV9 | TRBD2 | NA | CASSSGLAGPYEQYF | TGTGCCAGCAGCTCCGGACTAGCGGGACCCTACGAGCAGTACTTC
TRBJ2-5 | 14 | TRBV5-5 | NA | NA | CASSLSGRAETQYF | TGTGCCAGCAGCTTGAGTGGCAGGGCAGAGACCCAGTACTTC
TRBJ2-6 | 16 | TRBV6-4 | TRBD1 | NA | CASSKTGGAGANVLTF | TGTGCCAGCAGTAAGACAGGGGGCGCTGGGGCCAACGTCCTGACTTTC
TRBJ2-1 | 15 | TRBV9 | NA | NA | CASSVEGTSYNEQFF | TGTGCCAGCAGCGTAGAGGGAACTAGCTACAATGAGCAGTTCTTC
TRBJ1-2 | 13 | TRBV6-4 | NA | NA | CASRAGSDYGYTF | TGTGCCAGCAGAGCAGGTTCGGATTATGGCTACACCTTC
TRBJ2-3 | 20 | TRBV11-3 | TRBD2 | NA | CASSLEWEWASGREADTQYF | TGTGCCAGCAGCTTAGAGTGGGAGTGGGCTAGCGGGAGAGAAGCAGATACGCAGTATTTT
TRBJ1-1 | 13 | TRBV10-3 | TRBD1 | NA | CAITGTANTEAFF | TGTGCCATCACCGGGACAGCGAACACTGAAGCTTTCTTT
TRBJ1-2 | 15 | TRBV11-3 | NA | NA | CASSPRPPELYGYTF | TGTGCCAGCAGCCCCCGGCCCCCAGAACTATATGGCTACACCTTC
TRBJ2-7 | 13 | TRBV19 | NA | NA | CASSIEDNYEQYF | TGTGCCAGTAGTATAGAGGACAACTACGAGCAGTACTTC
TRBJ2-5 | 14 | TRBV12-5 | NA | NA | CASGSWGRQETQYF | TGTGCTAGTGGTTCGTGGGGCAGGCAAGAGACCCAGTACTTC
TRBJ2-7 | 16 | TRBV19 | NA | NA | CASSIVGLARPLEQYF | TGTGCCAGTAGTATTGTGGGACTCGCCCGACCCCTCGAGCAGTACTTC
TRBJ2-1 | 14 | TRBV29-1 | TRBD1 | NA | CSALRGTGGNEQFF | TGCAGCGCCCTCCGGGGGACAGGGGGGAATGAGCAGTTCTTC
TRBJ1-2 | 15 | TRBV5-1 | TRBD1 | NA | CASSRIGQGADGYTF | TGCGCCAGCAGCAGGATAGGACAGGGAGCGGATGGCTACACCTTC
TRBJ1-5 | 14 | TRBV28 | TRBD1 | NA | CASSLTGDRQPQHF | TGTGCCAGCAGTTTGACAGGGGATCGGCAGCCCCAGCATTTT
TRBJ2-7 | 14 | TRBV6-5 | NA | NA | CASSYGGATYEQYF | TGTGCCAGCAGTTACGGGGGGGCGACCTACGAGCAGTACTTC
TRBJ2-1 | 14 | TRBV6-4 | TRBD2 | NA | CASRNSGYENEQFF | TGTGCCAGCAGGAATAGCGGGTACGAAAATGAGCAGTTCTTC
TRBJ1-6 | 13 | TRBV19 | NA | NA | CASRRAYNSPLHF | TGTGCCAGCCGGCGGGCATATAATTCACCCCTCCACTTT
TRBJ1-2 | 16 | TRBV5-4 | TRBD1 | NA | CASSLVGQASNYGYTF | TGTGCCAGCAGCTTGGTCGGACAGGCCTCTAACTATGGCTACACCTTC
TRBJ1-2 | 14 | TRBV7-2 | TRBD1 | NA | CASSLAQGDYGYTF | TGTGCCAGCAGCTTAGCACAGGGGGACTATGGCTACACCTTC
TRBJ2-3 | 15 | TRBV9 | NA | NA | CASSVGERSTDTQYF | TGTGCCAGCAGCGTAGGTGAGCGGAGCACAGATACGCAGTATTTT
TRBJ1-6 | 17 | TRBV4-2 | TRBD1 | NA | CASSHLNTGVGNSPLHF | TGTGCCAGCAGCCACCTTAATACAGGGGTCGGGAATTCACCCCTCCACTTT
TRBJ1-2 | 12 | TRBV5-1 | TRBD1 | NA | CASSFTGDGYTF | TGCGCCAGCAGCTTTACAGGGGATGGCTACACCTTC
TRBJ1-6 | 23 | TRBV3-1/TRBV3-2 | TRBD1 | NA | CASSFNIPGQGSYGGSYNSPLHF | TGTGCCAGCAGCTTTAACATTCCGGGACAGGGATCGTACGGAGGCTCCTATAATTCACCCCTCCACTTT
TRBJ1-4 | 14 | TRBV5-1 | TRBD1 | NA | CASRAGTVDEKLFF | TGCGCCAGCAGGGCCGGGACAGTAGATGAAAAACTGTTTTTT
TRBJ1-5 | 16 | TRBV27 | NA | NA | CASSLSAGAGILAQHF | TGTGCCAGCAGTTTATCGGCGGGGGCCGGAATTCTCGCCCAGCATTTT
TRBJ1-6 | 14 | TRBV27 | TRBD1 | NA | CASSLDRVGSPLHF | TGTGCCAGCAGTCTAGACAGGGTCGGGTCACCCCTCCACTTT
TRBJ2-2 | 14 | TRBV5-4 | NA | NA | CASSLGANTGELFF | TGTGCCAGCAGCTTAGGGGCGAACACCGGGGAGCTGTTTTTT
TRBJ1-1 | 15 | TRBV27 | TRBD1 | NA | CASSLEPGGATEAFF | TGTGCCAGCAGTTTAGAGCCAGGGGGAGCGACTGAAGCTTTCTTT
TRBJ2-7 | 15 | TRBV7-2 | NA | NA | CASSLVGGGYGEQYF | TGTGCCAGCAGCTTAGTAGGGGGGGGATATGGAGAGCAGTACTTC
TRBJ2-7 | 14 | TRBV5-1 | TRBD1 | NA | CASSSTGALDEQYF | TGCGCCAGCAGCTCGACAGGGGCCCTGGACGAGCAGTACTTC
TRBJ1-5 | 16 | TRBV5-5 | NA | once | CASSFGQGLFNQPQHF | TGTGCCAGCAGCTTCGGGCAGGGCCTTTTCAATCAGCCCCAGCATTTT
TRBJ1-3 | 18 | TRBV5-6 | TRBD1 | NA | CASSELGQGANSGNTIYF | TGTGCCAGCAGCGAGTTGGGACAGGGGGCTAACTCTGGAAACACCATATATTTT
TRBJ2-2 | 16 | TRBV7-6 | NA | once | CASSAERGHNTGELFF | TGTGCCAGCAGCGCCGAACGCGGACATAACACCGGGGAGCTGTTTTTT
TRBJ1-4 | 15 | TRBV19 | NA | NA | CASSTVLSGGEKLFF | TGTGCCAGTAGTACGGTCCTCAGCGGGGGTGAAAAACTGTTTTTT
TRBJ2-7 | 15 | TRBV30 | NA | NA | CAWSHPSQGFYEQYF | TGTGCCTGGAGTCATCCCTCACAGGGATTTTACGAGCAGTACTTC